This T cell receptor (beta chain) was sequenced in a study of shared clonotypes between healthy human individuals. Turning to the study itself: Per donor, three plates held CD4 naive cells, three held CD4 memory, two held CD8 naive and one held CD8 memory.

A note on this clone: As yet, its antigen is unknown.

The authors divided CD4+ cells into CD45RA+ naive and CD45RA-negative memory subsets. The CDR3 sequence is 15 residues long. CDR1 is KGHSH, CDR2 LQKENI, per germline. V was shortened by 3 bases and J by 4 bases, with 15 bases between the two germline ends. TCRdb's table, derived via immunoSEQ multiplex PCR, lists solely in-frame clones and lacks some. The table includes 2,500,000 or so clones, approximately 94% detected once. Study-wide results and limits: When naive CD4 clonotypes were compared across a handful of donors, around 5% were shared. The genetic and exposure-history diversity represented was limited by few donors.

This chain links TRBV18 with TRBJ1-2; possible D gene TRBD1, 5 bases. This receptor was taken from a man between 18 and 29 years old in good health. Some clones in this sample may be carry-over from other donors' samples. Sequenced input: naive CD4+ T cells from PBMCs. Subset reported: CD45RA+ positively selected. The CDR3, as DNA: TGTGCCAGCTCACCGGACACCCGGCAGGGCTATGGCTACACCTTC. Its translation: CASSPDTRQGYGYTF.